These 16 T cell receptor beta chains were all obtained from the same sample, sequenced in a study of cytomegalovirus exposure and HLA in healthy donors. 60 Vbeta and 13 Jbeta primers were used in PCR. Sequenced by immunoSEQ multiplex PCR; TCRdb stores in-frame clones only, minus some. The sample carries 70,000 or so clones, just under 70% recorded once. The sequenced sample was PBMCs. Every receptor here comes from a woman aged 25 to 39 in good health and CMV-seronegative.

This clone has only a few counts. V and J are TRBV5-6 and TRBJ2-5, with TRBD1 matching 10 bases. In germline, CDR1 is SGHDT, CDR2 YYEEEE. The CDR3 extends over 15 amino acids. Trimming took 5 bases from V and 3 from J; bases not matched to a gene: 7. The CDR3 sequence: CASRILGTGEETQYF. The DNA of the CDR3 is TGTGCCAGCAGAATTCTGGGGACAGGGGAAGAGACCCAGTACTTC. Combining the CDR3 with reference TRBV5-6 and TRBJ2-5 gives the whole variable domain DAGVTQSPTHLIKTRGQQVTLRCSPKSGHDTVSWYQQALGQGPQFIFQYYEEEERQRGNFPDRFSGHQFPNYSSELNVNALLLGDSALYLCASRILGTGEETQYFGPGTRLLVL.

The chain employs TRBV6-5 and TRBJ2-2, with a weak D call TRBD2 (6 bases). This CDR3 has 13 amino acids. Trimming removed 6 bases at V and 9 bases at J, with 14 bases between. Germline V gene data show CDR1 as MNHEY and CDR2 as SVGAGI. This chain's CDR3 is CASRPPRGRELFF. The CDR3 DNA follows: TGTGCCAGCAGGCCTCCGCGGGGCCGGGAGCTGTTTTTT.

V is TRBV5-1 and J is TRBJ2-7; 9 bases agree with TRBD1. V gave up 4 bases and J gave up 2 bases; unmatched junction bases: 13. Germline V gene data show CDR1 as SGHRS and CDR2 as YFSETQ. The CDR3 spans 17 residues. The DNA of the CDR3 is TGCGCCAGCAGCCCCAACTCCGGACAGGGGTCTCCCTACGAGCAGTACTTC. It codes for CASSPNSGQGSPYEQYF. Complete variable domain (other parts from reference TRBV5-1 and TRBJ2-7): KAGVTQTPRYLIKTRGQQVTLSCSPISGHRSVSWYQQTPGQGLQFLFEYFSETQRNKGNFPGRFSGRQFSNSRSEMNVSTLELGDSALYLCASSPNSGQGSPYEQYFGPGTRLTVT.

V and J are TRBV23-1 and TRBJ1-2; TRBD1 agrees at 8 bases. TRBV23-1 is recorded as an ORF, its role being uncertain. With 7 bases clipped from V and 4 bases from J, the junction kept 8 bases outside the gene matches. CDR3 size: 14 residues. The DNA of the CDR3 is TGCGCCAGCACTGGGGACAGGACGGTCTATGGCTACACCTTC. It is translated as CASTGDRTVYGYTF.

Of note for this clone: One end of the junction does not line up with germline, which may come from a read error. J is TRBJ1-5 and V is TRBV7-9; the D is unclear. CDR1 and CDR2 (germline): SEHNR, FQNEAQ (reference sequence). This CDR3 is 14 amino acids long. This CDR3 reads CAISPRADNQPQHF. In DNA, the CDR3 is TGTGCCATCAGCCCACGAGCGGACAATCAGCCCCAGCATTTT. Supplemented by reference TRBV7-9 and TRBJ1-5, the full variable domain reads DTGVSQNPRHKITKRGQNVTFRCDPISEHNRLYWYRQTLGQGPEFLTYFQNEAQLEKSRLLSDRFSAERPKGSFSTLEIQRTEQGDSAMYLCAISPRADNQPQHFGDGTRLSIL.

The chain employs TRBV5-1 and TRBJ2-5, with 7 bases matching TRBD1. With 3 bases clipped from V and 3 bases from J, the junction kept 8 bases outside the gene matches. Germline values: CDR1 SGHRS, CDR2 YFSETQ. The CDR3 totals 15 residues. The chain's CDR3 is CASSSSRGPEETQYF. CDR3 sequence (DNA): TGCGCCAGCAGCTCGAGTAGGGGGCCTGAAGAGACCCAGTACTTC.

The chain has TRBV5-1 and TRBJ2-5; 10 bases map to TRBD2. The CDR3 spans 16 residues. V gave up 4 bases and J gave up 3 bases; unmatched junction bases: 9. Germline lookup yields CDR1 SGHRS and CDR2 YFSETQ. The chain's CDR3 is CASSIGLAEQKETQYF. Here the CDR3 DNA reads TGCGCCAGCAGCATAGGACTAGCGGAACAAAAAGAGACCCAGTACTTC. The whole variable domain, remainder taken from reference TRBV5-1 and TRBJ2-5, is KAGVTQTPRYLIKTRGQQVTLSCSPISGHRSVSWYQQTPGQGLQFLFEYFSETQRNKGNFPGRFSGRQFSNSRSEMNVSTLELGDSALYLCASSIGLAEQKETQYFGPGTRLLVL.

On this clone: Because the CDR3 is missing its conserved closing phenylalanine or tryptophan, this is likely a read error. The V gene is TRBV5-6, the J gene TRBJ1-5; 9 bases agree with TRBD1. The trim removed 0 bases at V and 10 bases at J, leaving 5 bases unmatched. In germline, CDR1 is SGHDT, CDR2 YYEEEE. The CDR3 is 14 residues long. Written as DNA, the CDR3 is TGTGCCAGCAGCTTGGGTCGGGACAGGGTTCCCCAGCATGTT. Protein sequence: CASSLGRDRVPQHV.

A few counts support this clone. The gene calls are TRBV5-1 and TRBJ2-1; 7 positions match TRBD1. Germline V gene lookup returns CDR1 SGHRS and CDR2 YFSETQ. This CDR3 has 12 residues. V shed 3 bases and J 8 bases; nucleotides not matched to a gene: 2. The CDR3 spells CASSSGGDEQFF. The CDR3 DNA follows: TGCGCCAGCAGCTCAGGGGGTGATGAGCAGTTCTTC.

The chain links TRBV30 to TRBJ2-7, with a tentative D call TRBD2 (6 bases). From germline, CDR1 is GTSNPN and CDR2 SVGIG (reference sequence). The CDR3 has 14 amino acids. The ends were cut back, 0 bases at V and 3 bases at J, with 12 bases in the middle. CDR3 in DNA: TGTGCCTGGAGTGTAGGGGAGGAGTACTACGAGCAGTACTTC. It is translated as CAWSVGEEYYEQYF.

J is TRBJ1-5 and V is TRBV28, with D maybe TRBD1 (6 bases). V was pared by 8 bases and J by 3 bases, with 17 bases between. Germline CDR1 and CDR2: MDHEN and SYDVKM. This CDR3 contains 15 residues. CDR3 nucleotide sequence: TGTGCCAGCGGAACCCTACAGGGAGACAATCAGCCCCAGCATTTT. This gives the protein CASGTLQGDNQPQHF.

The CDR3 reads CASSPPMAARNEKLFF. The CDR3 DNA sequence: TGTGCCAGCTCACCACCGATGGCAGCCAGGAATGAAAAACTGTTTTTT. The genes are TRBV18 and TRBJ1-4; no clear D gene. Trimming took 0 bases from V and 5 from J, leaving 13 bases between them. Germline-derived CDR1 and CDR2 are KGHSH and LQKENI. CDR3 size: 16 residues.

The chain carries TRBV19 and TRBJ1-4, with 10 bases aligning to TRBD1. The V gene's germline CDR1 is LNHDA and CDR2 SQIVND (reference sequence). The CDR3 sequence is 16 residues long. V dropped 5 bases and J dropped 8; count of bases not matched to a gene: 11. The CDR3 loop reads CASSPLTGTGDEKLFF. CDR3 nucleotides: TGTGCCAGTAGTCCCTTGACCGGGACAGGGGACGAAAAACTGTTTTTT.

CDR3 sequence (DNA): TGTGCCACCCGACGGGGACATCTCGCGAACACCGGGGAGCTGTTTTTT. It translates to CATRRGHLANTGELFF. The J gene is TRBJ2-2, the V gene TRBV2, with a tentative D call TRBD1 (6 bases). V was trimmed by 10 bases and J by 0 bases, leaving 18 bases between them. The germline V gene encodes CDR1 SNHLY and CDR2 FYNNEI. The CDR3 length is 16 residues.

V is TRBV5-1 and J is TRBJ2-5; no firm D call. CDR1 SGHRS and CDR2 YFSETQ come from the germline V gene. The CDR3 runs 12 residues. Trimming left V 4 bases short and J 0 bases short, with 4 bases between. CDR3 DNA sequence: TGCGCCAGCAGCCAGAACCAAGAGACCCAGTACTTC. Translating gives CASSQNQETQYF.

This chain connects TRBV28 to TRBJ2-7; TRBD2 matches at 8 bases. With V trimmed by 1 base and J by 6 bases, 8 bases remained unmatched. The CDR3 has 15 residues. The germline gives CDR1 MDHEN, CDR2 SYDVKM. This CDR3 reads CASSLSGGALSEQYF. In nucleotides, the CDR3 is TGTGCCAGCAGTTTATCGGGGGGGGCTTTATCCGAGCAGTACTTC. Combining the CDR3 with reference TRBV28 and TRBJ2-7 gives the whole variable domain DVKVTQSSRYLVKRTGEKVFLECVQDMDHENMFWYRQDPGLGLRLIYFSYDVKMKEKGDIPEGYSVSREKKERFSLILESASTNQTSMYLCASSLSGGALSEQYFGPGTRLTVT.